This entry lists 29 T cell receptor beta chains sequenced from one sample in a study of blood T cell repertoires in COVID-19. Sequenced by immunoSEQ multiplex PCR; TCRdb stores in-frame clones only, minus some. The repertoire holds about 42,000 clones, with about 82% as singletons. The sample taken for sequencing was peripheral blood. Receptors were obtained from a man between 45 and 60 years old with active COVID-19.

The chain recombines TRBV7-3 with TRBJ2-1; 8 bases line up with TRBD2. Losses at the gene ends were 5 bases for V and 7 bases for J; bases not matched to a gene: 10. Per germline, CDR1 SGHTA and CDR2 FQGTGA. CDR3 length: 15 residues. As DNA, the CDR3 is TGTGCCAGCAGCCTAGACGTAGCGGGGTTTAATGAGCAGTTCTTC. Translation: CASSLDVAGFNEQFF.

CDR3 protein: CASRPNWGGAGTNTGELFF. The CDR3 DNA follows: TGTGCCAGCAGGCCCAATTGGGGGGGGGCCGGAACGAACACCGGGGAGCTGTTTTTT. The V call is TRBV28, the J call TRBJ2-2; a weak D match, TRBD2 (7 bases). This CDR3 comprises 19 residues. The V end was cut by 6 bases, the J end by 0 bases, with 23 bases between. CDR1 and CDR2 from the germline V gene are MDHEN and SYDVKM.

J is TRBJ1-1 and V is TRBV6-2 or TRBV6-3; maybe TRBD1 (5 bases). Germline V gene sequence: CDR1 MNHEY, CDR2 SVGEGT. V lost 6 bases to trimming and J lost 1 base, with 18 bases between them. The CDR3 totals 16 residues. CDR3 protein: CASSQSLTDRNTEAFF. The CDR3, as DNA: TGTGCCAGCAGCCAATCCCTGACAGACAGGAACACTGAAGCTTTCTTT.

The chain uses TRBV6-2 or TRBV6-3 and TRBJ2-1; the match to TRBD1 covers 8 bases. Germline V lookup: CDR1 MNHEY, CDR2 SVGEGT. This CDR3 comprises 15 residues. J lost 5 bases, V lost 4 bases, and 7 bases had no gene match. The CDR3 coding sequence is TGTGCCAGCAGTTTTCTCAGGACAGGGAACAATGAGCAGTTCTTC. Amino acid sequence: CASSFLRTGNNEQFF.

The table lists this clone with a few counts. CDR3 in DNA: TGTGCCAGCTCACCGTTGATAGGGGAAGGGCAGTACTTC. As protein: CASSPLIGEGQYF. The chain combines TRBV18 with TRBJ2-7, with D possibly being TRBD1 (5 bases). Germline CDR1 and CDR2: KGHSH and LQKENI. The CDR3 totals 13 residues. The V gene lost 3 bases and the J gene lost 9 bases, with 15 bases spanning the gap.

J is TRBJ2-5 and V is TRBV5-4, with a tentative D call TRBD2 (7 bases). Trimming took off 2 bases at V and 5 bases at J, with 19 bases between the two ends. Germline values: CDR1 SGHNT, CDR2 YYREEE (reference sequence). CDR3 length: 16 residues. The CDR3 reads CASSFGQRGYLETQYF. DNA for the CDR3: TGTGCCAGCAGCTTTGGACAGCGGGGATACCTCGAGACCCAGTACTTC.

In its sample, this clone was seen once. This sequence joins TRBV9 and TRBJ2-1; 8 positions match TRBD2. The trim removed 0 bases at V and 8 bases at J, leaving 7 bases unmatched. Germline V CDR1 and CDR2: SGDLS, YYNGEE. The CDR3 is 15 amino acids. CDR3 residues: CASSVEPGRAHEQFF. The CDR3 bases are TGTGCCAGCAGCGTAGAACCCGGGAGGGCCCATGAGCAGTTCTTC.

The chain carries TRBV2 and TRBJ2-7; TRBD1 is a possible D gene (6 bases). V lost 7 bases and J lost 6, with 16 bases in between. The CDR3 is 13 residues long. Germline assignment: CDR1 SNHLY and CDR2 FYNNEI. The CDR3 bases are TGTGCCAGCATCCCAGGGGTTTTGTCCGAGCAGTACTTC. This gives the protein CASIPGVLSEQYF. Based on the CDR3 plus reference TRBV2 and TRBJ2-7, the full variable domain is EPEVTQTPSHQVTQMGQEVILRCVPISNHLYFYWYRQILGQKVEFLVSFYNNEISEKSEIFDDQFSVERPDGSNFTLKIRSTKLEDSAMYFCASIPGVLSEQYFGPGTRLTVT.

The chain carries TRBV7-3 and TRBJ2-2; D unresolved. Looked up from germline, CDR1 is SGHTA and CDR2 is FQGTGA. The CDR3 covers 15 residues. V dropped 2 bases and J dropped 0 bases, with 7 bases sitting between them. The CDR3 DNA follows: TGTGCCAGCAGCTTAGGCCATGCGAACACCGGGGAGCTGTTTTTT. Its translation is CASSLGHANTGELFF. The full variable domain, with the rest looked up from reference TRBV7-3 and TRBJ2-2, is GAGVSQTPSNKVTEKGKYVELRCDPISGHTALYWYRQSLGQGPEFLIYFQGTGAADDSGLPNDRFFAVRPEGSVSTLKIQRTERGDSAVYLCASSLGHANTGELFFGEGSRLTVL.

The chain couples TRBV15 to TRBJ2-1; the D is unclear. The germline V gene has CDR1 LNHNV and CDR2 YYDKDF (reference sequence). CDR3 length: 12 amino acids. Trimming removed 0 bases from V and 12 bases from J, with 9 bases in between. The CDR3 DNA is TGTGCCACCAGCAGAGATGTCCAGGCGCAGTTCTTC. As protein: CATSRDVQAQFF.

The CDR3 reads CASSIEGQVKKQYF. In DNA, the CDR3 is TGTGCCAGTAGTATAGAGGGACAGGTAAAGAAGCAGTACTTC. The gene calls are TRBV19 and TRBJ2-7, with 8 nucleotides matching TRBD1. With V trimmed by 0 bases and J by 8 bases, 6 bases remained unmatched. CDR3 size: 14 residues. CDR1 and CDR2 from the germline V gene are LNHDA and SQIVND (reference sequence).

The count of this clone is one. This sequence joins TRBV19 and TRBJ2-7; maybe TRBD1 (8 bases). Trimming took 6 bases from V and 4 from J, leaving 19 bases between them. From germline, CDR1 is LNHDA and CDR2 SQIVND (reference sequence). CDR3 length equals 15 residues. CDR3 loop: CASSSTGEGHYEQYF. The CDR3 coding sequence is TGTGCCAGTAGCTCGACAGGGGAGGGTCATTACGAGCAGTACTTC.

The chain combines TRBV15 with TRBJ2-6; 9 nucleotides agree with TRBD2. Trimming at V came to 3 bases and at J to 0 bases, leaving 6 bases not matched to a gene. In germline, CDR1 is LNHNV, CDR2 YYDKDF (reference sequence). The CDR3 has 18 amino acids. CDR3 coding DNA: TGTGCCACCAGCAGGGGACTAGCTTCCAACTCTGGGGCCAACGTCCTGACTTTC. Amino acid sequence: CATSRGLASNSGANVLTF.

The chain's CDR3 is CASSLVVAGGTGELFF. DNA for the CDR3: TGCGCCAGCAGCTTGGTGGTAGCGGGAGGCACCGGGGAGCTGTTTTTT. V usage is TRBV5-1 and J usage is TRBJ2-2, with 10 nucleotides matching TRBD2. The germline CDR1 and CDR2 sequences are SGHRS and YFSETQ. Trimming cost V 0 bases and J 4 bases; bases outside gene matches: 3. CDR3 length: 16 residues.

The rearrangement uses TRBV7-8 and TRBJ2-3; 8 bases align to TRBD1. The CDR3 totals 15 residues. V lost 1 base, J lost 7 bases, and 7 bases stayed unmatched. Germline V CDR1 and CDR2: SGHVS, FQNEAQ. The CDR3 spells CASSLGVTGGNTQYF. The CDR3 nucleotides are TGTGCCAGCAGCTTAGGAGTCACAGGGGGTAATACGCAGTATTTT.

CDR3: CASSYPSGNHYNEQFF. In DNA, the CDR3 is TGTGCCAGCAGCTACCCTAGCGGAAATCACTACAATGAGCAGTTCTTC. The rearrangement uses TRBV7-2 and TRBJ2-1; 7 bases map to TRBD2. In germline, CDR1 is SGHTA, CDR2 FQGNSA. The CDR3 extends over 16 amino acids. The trim removed 4 bases at V and 3 bases at J, leaving 9 bases unmatched.

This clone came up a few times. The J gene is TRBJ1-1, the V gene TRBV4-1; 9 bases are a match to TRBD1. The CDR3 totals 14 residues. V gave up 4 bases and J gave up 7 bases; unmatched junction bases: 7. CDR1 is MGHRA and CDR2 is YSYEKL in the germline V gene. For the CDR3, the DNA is TGCGCCAGCAGCCCACAGGGGGCACAAAGTGAAGCTTTCTTT. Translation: CASSPQGAQSEAFF.

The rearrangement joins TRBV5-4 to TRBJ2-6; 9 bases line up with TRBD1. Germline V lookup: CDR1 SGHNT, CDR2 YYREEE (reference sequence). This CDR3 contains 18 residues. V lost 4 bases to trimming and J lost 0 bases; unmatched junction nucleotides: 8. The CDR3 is CASSRRTGVLSGANVLTF. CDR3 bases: TGTGCCAGCAGCCGCCGGACAGGGGTTCTCTCTGGGGCCAACGTCCTGACTTTC.

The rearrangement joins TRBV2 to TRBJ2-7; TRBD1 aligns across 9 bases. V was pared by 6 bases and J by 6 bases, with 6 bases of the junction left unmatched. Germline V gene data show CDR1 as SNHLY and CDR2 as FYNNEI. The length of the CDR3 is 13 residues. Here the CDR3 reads CASSRDREGEQYF. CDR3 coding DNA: TGTGCCAGCAGCCGGGACAGGGAAGGCGAGCAGTACTTC.

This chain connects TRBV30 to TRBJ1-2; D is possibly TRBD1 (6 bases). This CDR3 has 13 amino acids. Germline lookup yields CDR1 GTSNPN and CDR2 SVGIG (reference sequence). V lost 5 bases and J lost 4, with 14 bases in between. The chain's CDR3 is CAWEDSTIYGYTF. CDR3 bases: TGTGCCTGGGAGGACAGTACCATCTATGGCTACACCTTC.

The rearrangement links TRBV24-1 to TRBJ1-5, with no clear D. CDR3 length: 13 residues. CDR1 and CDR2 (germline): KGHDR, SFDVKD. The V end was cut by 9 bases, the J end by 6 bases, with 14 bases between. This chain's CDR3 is CATSPSGSQPQHF. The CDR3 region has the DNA TGTGCCACCTCCCCGTCGGGGTCTCAGCCCCAGCATTTT.

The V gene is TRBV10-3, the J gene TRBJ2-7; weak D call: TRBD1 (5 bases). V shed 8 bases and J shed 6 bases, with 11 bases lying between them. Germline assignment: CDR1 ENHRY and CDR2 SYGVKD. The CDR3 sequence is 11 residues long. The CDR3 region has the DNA TGTGCCATCGGAAGGGGAACCGAGCAGTACTTC. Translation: CAIGRGTEQYF.

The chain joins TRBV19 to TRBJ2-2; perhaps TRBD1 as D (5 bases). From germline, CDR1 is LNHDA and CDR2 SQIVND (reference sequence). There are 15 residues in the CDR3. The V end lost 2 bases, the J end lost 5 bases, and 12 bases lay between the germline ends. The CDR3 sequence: CASSIQGRGTGELFF. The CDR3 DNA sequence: TGTGCCAGTAGTATACAGGGTAGGGGAACCGGGGAGCTGTTTTTT. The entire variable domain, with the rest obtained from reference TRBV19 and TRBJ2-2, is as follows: DGGITQSPKYLFRKEGQNVTLSCEQNLNHDAMYWYRQDPGQGLRLIYYSQIVNDFQKGDIAEGYSVSREKKESFPLTVTSAQKNPTAFYLCASSIQGRGTGELFFGEGSRLTVL.

CDR3 protein: CASSLGTGGVSQYF. The DNA for the CDR3 is TGCGCCAGCAGCCTTGGGACAGGGGGCGTCTCTCAGTACTTC. V gene TRBV5-1 combines with J gene TRBJ2-7, with 12 bases fitting TRBD1. The V and J ends lost 4 bases and 10 bases, in that order; junction bases with no gene match: 9. Germline V lookup: CDR1 SGHRS, CDR2 YFSETQ. This CDR3 has 14 residues.

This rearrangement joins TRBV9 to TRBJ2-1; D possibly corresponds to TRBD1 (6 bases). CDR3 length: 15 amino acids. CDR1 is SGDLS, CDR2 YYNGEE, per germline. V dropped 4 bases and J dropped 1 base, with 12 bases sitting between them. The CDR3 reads CASSKQGPSYNEQFF. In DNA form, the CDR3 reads TGTGCCAGCAGCAAACAGGGTCCATCCTACAATGAGCAGTTCTTC.

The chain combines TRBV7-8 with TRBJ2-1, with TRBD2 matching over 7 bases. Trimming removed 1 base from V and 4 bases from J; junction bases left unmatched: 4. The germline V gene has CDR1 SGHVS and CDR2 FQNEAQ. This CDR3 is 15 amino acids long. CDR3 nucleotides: TGTGCCAGCAGCTTAGGCAGCGGGAATTACAATGAGCAGTTCTTC. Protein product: CASSLGSGNYNEQFF.

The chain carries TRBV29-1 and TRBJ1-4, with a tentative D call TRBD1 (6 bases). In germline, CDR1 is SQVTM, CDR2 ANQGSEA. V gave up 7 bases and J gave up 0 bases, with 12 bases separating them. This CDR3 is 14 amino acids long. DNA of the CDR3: TGCAGCGCACAACAGGGTGCAACTAATGAAAAACTGTTTTTT. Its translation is CSAQQGATNEKLFF.

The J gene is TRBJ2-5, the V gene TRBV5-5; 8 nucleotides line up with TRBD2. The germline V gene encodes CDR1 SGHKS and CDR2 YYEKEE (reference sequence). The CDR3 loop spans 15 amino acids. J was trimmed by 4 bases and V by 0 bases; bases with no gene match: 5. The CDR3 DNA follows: TGTGCCAGCAGCTTGGCCGAGCGGGAGATAGAGACCCAGTACTTC. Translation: CASSLAEREIETQYF.

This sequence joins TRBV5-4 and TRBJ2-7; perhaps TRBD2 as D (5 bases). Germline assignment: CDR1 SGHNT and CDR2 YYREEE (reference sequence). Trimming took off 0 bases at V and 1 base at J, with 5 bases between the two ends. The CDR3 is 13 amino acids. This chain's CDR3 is CASSLAGSYEQYF. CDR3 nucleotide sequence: TGTGCCAGCAGCTTGGCGGGGTCCTACGAGCAGTACTTC.